This note documents a single TCR beta chain sequence. Assay used: immunoSEQ multiplex PCR; TCRdb lists only in-frame clones, some missing. The sample has under 400,000 clones; 88% are singletons. V was clipped by 5 bases and J by 8 bases, with 18 bases between them. This CDR3 is built from 15 residues. Germline CDR1 and CDR2: MNHEY and SVGEGT. The record originates from a study of blood T cell repertoires in COVID-19. Study in general: There were acute and convalescent COVID-19 samples, and they came from the United States, Italy and Spain.

The rearrangement links TRBV6-2 or TRBV6-3 to TRBJ1-4, with TRBD1 as a possible D gene (5 bases). The clonotype comes from a young woman with COVID-19, enrolled during active disease. Material for sequencing was peripheral blood. The CDR3 sequence: CASSTPARKGEKLFF. The CDR3 DNA reads as TGTGCCAGCAGTACGCCAGCTCGGAAGGGGGAAAAACTGTTTTTT.